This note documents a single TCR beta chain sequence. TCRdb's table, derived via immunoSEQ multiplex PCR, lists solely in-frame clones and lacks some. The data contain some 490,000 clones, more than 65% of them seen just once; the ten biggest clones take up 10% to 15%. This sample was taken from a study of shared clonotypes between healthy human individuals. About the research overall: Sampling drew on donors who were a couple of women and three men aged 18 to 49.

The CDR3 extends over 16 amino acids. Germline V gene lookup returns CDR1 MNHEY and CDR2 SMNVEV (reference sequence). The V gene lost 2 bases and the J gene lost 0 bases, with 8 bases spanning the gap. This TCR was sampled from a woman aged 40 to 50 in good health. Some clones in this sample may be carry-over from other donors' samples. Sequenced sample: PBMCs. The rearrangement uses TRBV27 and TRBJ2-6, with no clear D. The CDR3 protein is CASSLDPLSGANVLTF. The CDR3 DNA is TGTGCCAGCAGTTTAGACCCTCTCTCTGGGGCCAACGTCCTGACTTTC.